Each of the 22 T cell receptor beta chains below was sequenced from the same sample in a study of early T cells in non-severe SARS-CoV-2 infection. Using its own MiXCR run on the 5' RACE reads, TCRdb lists one record per CDR3 protein. Of tens of thousands of distinct CDR3 sequences listed, around 5% are singletons. The material sequenced was whole blood. Receptors originate from an adult who was a healthcare worker with PCR-confirmed SARS-CoV-2 infection or an uninfected control (not recorded which).

There are many counts of this clonotype. The chain recombines TRBV7-9 with TRBJ2-3; TRBD2 aligns across 10 bases. CDR1 SEHNR and CDR2 FQNEAQ come from the germline V gene (reference sequence). The CDR3 covers 16 residues. Trimming removed 5 bases from V and 1 base from J; junction bases left unmatched: 6. The CDR3 nucleotides are TGTGCCAGCAGCCTCCGGACTAGCGGTCGCACAGATACGCAGTATTTT. As protein: CASSLRTSGRTDTQYF.

The sample holds many counts of this clonotype. This rearrangement joins TRBV20-1 to TRBJ2-3; the match to TRBD2 covers 11 bases. Trimming removed 1 base from V and 8 bases from J; junction bases left unmatched: 8. Germline V gene lookup returns CDR1 DFQATT and CDR2 SNEGSKA (reference sequence). This CDR3 has 15 amino acids. The CDR3 DNA follows: TGCAGTGCTAGAGCAGGACTAGCGGGTGCAGCTACGCAGTATTTT. Translating it yields CSARAGLAGAATQYF.

This clonotype was counted ten times or more. This chain joins TRBV20-1 and TRBJ1-2, with unresolved D. The germline V gene has CDR1 DFQATT and CDR2 SNEGSKA (reference sequence). V was trimmed by 2 bases and J by 6 bases, leaving 19 bases between them. The CDR3 is 15 amino acids. The CDR3 region is CSARKEVTLRDGYTF. The CDR3 nucleotides are TGCAGTGCTAGAAAAGAGGTCACCCTTAGAGATGGCTACACCTTC.

This clonotype was recorded many times. In nucleotides, the CDR3 is TGTGCCAGCAGCGCCGGACAGGCCTACGAGCAGTACTTC. Protein: CASSAGQAYEQYF. The V gene is TRBV13, the J gene TRBJ2-7, with 7 bases identical to TRBD1. Germline V gives CDR1 PRHDT, CDR2 FYEKMQ (reference sequence). Trimming at V came to 5 bases and at J to 2 bases, leaving 3 bases not matched to a gene. The CDR3 extends over 13 amino acids. Full variable domain (remainder filled in from reference TRBV13 and TRBJ2-7): AAGVIQSPRHLIKEKRETATLKCYPIPRHDTVYWYQQGPGQDPQFLISFYEKMQSDKGSIPDRFSAQQFSDYHSELNMSSLELGDSALYFCASSAGQAYEQYFGPGTRLTVT.

This clonotype was seen ten or more times. The chain has TRBV7-2 and TRBJ2-7, with 9 positions matching TRBD2. Germline loops: CDR1 SGHTA, CDR2 FQGNSA. V trimming: 2 bases; J trimming: 3 bases; junction bases outside the gene matches: 5. The CDR3 has 15 residues. The chain's CDR3 is CASSLRAGGDYEQYF. CDR3 nucleotide sequence: TGTGCCAGCAGCTTACGGGCGGGAGGGGACTACGAGCAGTACTTC.

This clonotype has only a few counts. The chain couples TRBV18 to TRBJ1-5; TRBD1 is a possible D gene (5 bases). Germline values: CDR1 KGHSH, CDR2 LQKENI. CDR3 size: 14 residues. The V gene lost 4 bases and the J gene lost 4 bases, with 11 bases spanning the gap. This chain's CDR3 is CASSQGQGNQPQHF. For the CDR3, the DNA is TGTGCCAGCTCACAGGGGCAGGGAAATCAGCCCCAGCATTTT.

The rearrangement joins TRBV3-1 to TRBJ2-1, with 8 positions matching TRBD2. CDR3 length: 13 residues. CDR1 and CDR2 (germline): LGHDT, YNNKEL (reference sequence). V was clipped by 0 bases and J by 12 bases; unmatched bases: 4. The CDR3 sequence is CASSQDRGGGQFF. The CDR3 DNA sequence: TGTGCCAGCAGCCAAGATCGGGGGGGGGGGCAGTTCTTC.

This clonotype was recorded at least ten times. The V call is TRBV7-9, the J call TRBJ2-1; weak D call: TRBD1 (5 bases). V was pared by 5 bases and J by 8 bases, with 22 bases between. The CDR3 runs to 16 residues. Per germline, CDR1 SEHNR and CDR2 FQNEAQ (reference sequence). The CDR3 sequence: CASSPSRGAIIDEQFF. CDR3 DNA: TGTGCCAGCAGCCCTAGTAGGGGCGCGATCATCGATGAGCAGTTCTTC.

This clonotype was seen repeatedly, ten times or more. This rearrangement joins TRBV10-3 to TRBJ2-6; perhaps TRBD2 as D (5 bases). Germline-derived CDR1 and CDR2 are ENHRY and SYGVKD. This CDR3 region has 16 residues. Trimming pared 0 bases from V and 1 base from J, leaving 7 bases between. CDR3 protein: CAISESPGSGANVLTF. CDR3 coding DNA: TGTGCCATCAGTGAGTCCCCGGGGTCTGGGGCCAACGTCCTGACTTTC.

This clonotype has at least ten counts. V and J are TRBV20-1 and TRBJ2-1, with TRBD2 matching 12 bases. CDR1 and CDR2 from the germline V gene are DFQATT and SNEGSKA (reference sequence). This CDR3 is built from 15 residues. After removal of 5 bases from V and 9 bases from J, the junction contained 11 bases not matched to a gene. The CDR3 sequence is CSAAHPSGRALEQFF. Here the CDR3 DNA reads TGCAGTGCTGCCCATCCTAGCGGGAGGGCCCTTGAGCAGTTCTTC.

This clonotype was observed many times. The genes are TRBV11-2 and TRBJ2-4; D might be TRBD1 (5 bases). V was cut by 4 bases and J by 0 bases, with 13 bases left in between. Germline-derived CDR1 and CDR2 are SGHAT and FQNNGV. This CDR3 spans 16 amino acids. This CDR3 reads CASSSPDNLAKNIQYF. The CDR3 DNA follows: TGTGCCAGCAGCTCGCCGGACAATTTAGCCAAAAACATTCAGTACTTC.

The sample holds many counts of this clonotype. The rearrangement uses TRBV29-1 and TRBJ1-2; tentatively, D is TRBD1 (6 bases). This CDR3 contains 11 residues. Germline V gives CDR1 SQVTM, CDR2 ANQGSEA. Trimming took off 5 bases at V and 3 bases at J, with 7 bases between the two ends. CDR3 coding DNA: TGCAGCGTTCAGGGGTACTATGGCTACACCTTC. Its protein is CSVQGYYGYTF.

The chain is built from TRBV20-1 and TRBJ2-1; 8 bases match TRBD2. This CDR3 is 15 amino acids long. Germline V gene sequence: CDR1 DFQATT, CDR2 SNEGSKA (reference sequence). V shed 6 bases, J shed 2 bases, and the junction held 9 bases outside the gene matches. The CDR3 is CSAPPGGGTYNEQFF. CDR3 DNA sequence: TGCAGTGCCCCGCCGGGGGGGGGAACCTACAATGAGCAGTTCTTC.

The table lists this clonotype with a few counts. This sequence joins TRBV27 and TRBJ2-1; D gene ambiguous. Germline-derived CDR1 and CDR2 are MNHEY and SMNVEV (reference sequence). V dropped 5 bases and J dropped 3 bases, with 20 bases sitting between them. CDR3 size: 17 residues. The CDR3 DNA follows: TGTGCCAGCAGTACTTCAAGAGGCCGGGTCGACTACAATGAGCAGTTCTTC. Translation: CASSTSRGRVDYNEQFF.

The table lists this clonotype with a few counts. The gene calls are TRBV20-1 and TRBJ1-4, with a tentative D call TRBD1 (6 bases). Germline loops: CDR1 DFQATT, CDR2 SNEGSKA (reference sequence). The CDR3 has 14 residues. The V and J ends lost 1 base and 7 bases respectively, with 13 bases between them. CDR3 loop: CSARVGGRSEKLFF. CDR3 sequence (DNA): TGCAGTGCTAGAGTGGGGGGCAGGAGTGAAAAACTGTTTTTT.

This clonotype was counted ten times or more. This sequence joins TRBV6-5 and TRBJ1-6; 7 nucleotides align to TRBD1. Looked up from germline, CDR1 is MNHEY and CDR2 is SVGAGI. V lost 2 bases to trimming and J lost 5 bases; unmatched junction nucleotides: 3. This CDR3 spans 15 amino acids. The chain's CDR3 is CASSYTGTDNSPLHF. CDR3 bases: TGTGCCAGCAGTTACACCGGGACAGATAATTCACCCCTCCACTTT.

This clonotype was counted at least ten times. The chain recombines TRBV7-9 with TRBJ1-2; tentative D call: TRBD1 (6 bases). Trimming took 1 base from V and 3 from J, leaving 12 bases between them. The CDR3 consists of 15 residues. The germline V gene has CDR1 SEHNR and CDR2 FQNEAQ (reference sequence). The CDR3 coding sequence is TGTGCCAGCAGCTTAGAGGACAGACCTTACTATGGCTACACCTTC. It yields the protein CASSLEDRPYYGYTF.

This clonotype was detected ten times or more. The chain combines TRBV7-2 with TRBJ2-7; 9 nucleotides match TRBD1. CDR3 length: 14 residues. Germline lookup yields CDR1 SGHTA and CDR2 FQGNSA. Germline trimming cut 3 bases from V and 5 bases from J; bases unmatched to any gene: 5. The CDR3 sequence is CASSLDRGNNEQYF. The CDR3 nucleotides are TGTGCCAGCAGCTTGGACAGGGGAAACAACGAGCAGTACTTC. The full variable domain, its missing parts supplied by reference TRBV7-2 and TRBJ2-7, is GAGVSQSPSNKVTEKGKDVELRCDPISGHTALYWYRQSLGQGLEFLIYFQGNSAPDKSGLPSDRFSAERTGGSVSTLTIQRTQQEDSAVYLCASSLDRGNNEQYFGPGTRLTVT.

This clonotype was counted between two and nine times. The CDR3 nucleotides are TGTGCCAGCAGGTTCGGACAGGGGATCACCGGGGAGCTGTTTTTT. Amino acid sequence: CASRFGQGITGELFF. V gene TRBV12-3 or TRBV12-4 combines with J gene TRBJ2-2; 9 bases are a match to TRBD1. Germline trimming cut 6 bases from V and 4 bases from J; bases unmatched to any gene: 6. The CDR3 sequence is 15 residues long.

This clonotype was observed many times. V is TRBV6-1 and J is TRBJ2-1; 11 bases line up with TRBD2. In germline, CDR1 is MNHNS, CDR2 SASEGT. Unmatched junction bases numbered 12, after V lost 10 bases and J lost 4 bases. CDR3 size: 16 residues. The chain's CDR3 is CATLGLGLAVYNEQFF. CDR3 coding DNA: TGTGCCACCCTAGGGTTGGGACTAGCGGTGTACAATGAGCAGTTCTTC.

This clonotype was observed at least ten times. The chain joins TRBV19 to TRBJ2-7; D possibly uses TRBD1 or TRBD2 (6 bases each). The germline V gene encodes CDR1 LNHDA and CDR2 SQIVND (reference sequence). The CDR3 is 14 amino acids. V was trimmed by 6 bases and J by 0 bases, leaving 12 bases between them. The CDR3: CASSWGASSYEQYF. As DNA, the CDR3 is TGTGCCAGTAGCTGGGGGGCGAGCTCCTACGAGCAGTACTTC.

The sample holds many counts of this clonotype. The rearrangement links TRBV7-3 to TRBJ2-5; 10 bases are shared with TRBD2. J lost 3 bases, V lost 5 bases, and 6 bases had no gene match. The CDR3 totals 15 residues. Germline CDR1 reads SGHTA; CDR2 reads FQGTGA. In DNA form, the CDR3 reads TGTGCCAGCAGCCTCGGACTAGCGGTCGAAGAGACCCAGTACTTC. This encodes CASSLGLAVEETQYF.